Detailed here is one TCR beta chain. The CDR3 contains 14 residues. The trim removed 5 bases at V and 1 base at J, leaving 4 bases unmatched. Germline CDR1 and CDR2: GTSNPN and SVGIG (reference sequence). This specimen comes from a study of T cells in Graves' hyperthyroidism and ophthalmopathy. Authors of the study amplified TCR beta CDR3 regions from RNA transcripts. During a first-round RT-PCR of the TCR CDR3, the HTBI primer set was used. Each CDR3 protein is one row after TCRdb ran MiXCR on the multiplex PCR reads. The sample holds 30,000 to 35,000 distinct CDR3 sequences; under 65% are singletons and the top ten take roughly 27%. Ophthalmopathy patients had Clinical Activity Score at least 3, NOSPECS grade at least 4, duration under 3 months. The PBMCs studied were ones that came from around 10 ml fresh peripheral blood.

This rearrangement joins TRBV30 to TRBJ1-3; 8 bases match TRBD1. The sample was blood. The TCR originated in a woman aged 40 to 49 with Graves' ophthalmopathy. The DNA for the CDR3 is TGTGCCTGGCGACAGGGGAGGTCTGGAAACACCATATATTTT. Protein sequence: CAWRQGRSGNTIYF. Variable domain in full (rest from reference TRBV30 and TRBJ1-3): SQTIHQWPATLVQPVGSPLSLECTVEGTSNPNLYWYRQAAGRGLQLLFYSVGIGQISSEVPQNLSASRPQDRQFILSSKKLLLSDSGFYLCAWRQGRSGNTIYFGEGSWLTVV.